This is a list of T cell receptor beta chains from one sample in a study of blood T cell repertoires in COVID-19. Libraries were prepared by immunoSEQ multiplex PCR; TCRdb keeps only in-frame clonotypes and omits some of them. The sample carries around 140,000 clones, 87% recorded once. Sequencing used peripheral blood. Receptors were obtained from a man aged 50 to 59 with active COVID-19. Both conserved end residues are part of each CDR3. D genes are given only for firm matches. Not every row has a clone size; where given, it reads once, few, many or a size class.

CDR3 protein	CDR3 DNA	CDR3 length	V gene	J gene	D gene	clone size
CASSEGLAGGRELFF	TGTGCCAGCAGCGAGGGACTAGCGGGGGGAAGGGAGCTGTTTTTT	15	TRBV7-2	TRBJ2-2	TRBD2	NA
CASSFIGTGWNQPQHF	TGTGCCAGCAGTTTCATCGGGACAGGGTGGAATCAGCCCCAGCATTTT	16	TRBV27	TRBJ1-5	TRBD1	NA
CASSPGTHDEKLFF	TGTGCCAGCAGTCCCGGGACACATGACGAAAAACTGTTTTTT	14	TRBV6-6	TRBJ1-4	NA	NA
CATSREFPGEGYTF	TGTGCCACCAGCAGAGAGTTCCCAGGGGAAGGCTACACCTTC	14	TRBV15	TRBJ1-2	NA	NA
CASSLFSSGSSSYNEQFF	TGTGCCAGCAGCTTATTTTCTAGCGGGTCTAGCTCCTACAATGAGCAGTTCTTC	18	TRBV7-3	TRBJ2-1	TRBD2	NA
CASSGLDTEAFF	TGTGCCAGCAGTGGATTAGACACTGAAGCTTTCTTT	12	TRBV2	TRBJ1-1	NA	NA
CASSLQGSYEQYF	TGTGCCAGCAGCTTACAGGGAAGCTACGAGCAGTACTTC	13	TRBV11-1	TRBJ2-7	NA	NA
CASSPPGLAGGQGEQFF	TGTGCCAGCAGCCCGCCGGGACTAGCGGGAGGGCAGGGTGAGCAGTTCTTC	17	TRBV5-4	TRBJ2-1	TRBD2	once
CASKRQGYHEQYF	TGTGCCAGTAAGAGACAGGGTTACCACGAGCAGTACTTC	13	TRBV19	TRBJ2-7	TRBD1	NA
CASSPGTDYNQPQHF	TGTGCCAGCTCACCTGGGACAGACTATAATCAGCCCCAGCATTTT	15	TRBV18	TRBJ1-5	TRBD1	NA
CASGALGFPLAKNIQYF	TGCGCCAGCGGGGCCCTAGGCTTCCCACTAGCCAAAAACATTCAGTACTTC	17	TRBV5-1	TRBJ2-4	NA	NA
CASSLGQGTATYGYTF	TGTGCCAGCTCATTGGGACAGGGCACGGCGACCTATGGCTACACCTTC	16	TRBV18	TRBJ1-2	TRBD1	NA
CASSYPGSGYTEAFF	TGTGCCAGCAGTTACCCCGGATCCGGGTACACTGAAGCTTTCTTT	15	TRBV6-6	TRBJ1-1	NA	NA
CASSQDNNYGYTF	TGTGCCAGCAGCCAAGACAATAACTATGGCTACACCTTC	13	TRBV14	TRBJ1-2	NA	few
CASSQEGGAEAFF	TGTGCCAGCAGCCAAGAGGGAGGGGCTGAAGCTTTCTTT	13	TRBV3-1/TRBV3-2	TRBJ1-1	NA	NA
CASSPPPGGKNQPQHF	TGTGCCAGCAGCCCCCCCCCGGGGGGAAAGAATCAGCCCCAGCATTTT	16	TRBV3-1/TRBV3-2	TRBJ1-5	NA	once
CASSPGRGPLGTEAFF	TGTGCCAGTAGCCCCGGGAGGGGTCCCTTGGGCACTGAAGCTTTCTTT	16	TRBV19	TRBJ1-1	NA	NA